The clone carrying this TCR beta chain turned up a few times. V lost 6 bases to trimming and J lost 1 base, with 16 bases between them. CDR1 is LNHDA, CDR2 SQIVND, per germline (reference sequence). This CDR3 is built from 15 residues. In the original processing: Reference gene primer amplification in the assay estimated nucleated cell counts. Clones were read by immunoSEQ multiplex PCR, and TCRdb kept only the in-frame ones, dropping some. V and J calls and clone size come straight from that table; D and trimming were deduced from the DNA. Seen here are around 260,000 clones, 85% to 90% observed once, and the top ten hold approximately 12%. This specimen comes from a study of blood T cell repertoires in COVID-19. Study summary: Acute and convalescent COVID-19 specimens originated in the United States, Italy and Spain. T cells, B-cell-depleted T cells, or PBMCs supplied cDNA or gDNA.

Sequenced material: peripheral blood. This clonotype was sampled from a human donor in a cohort sampled during active COVID-19. The genes are TRBV19 and TRBJ2-7; tentative D call: TRBD2 (5 bases). CDR3 protein: CASSPSQAGSYEQYF. CDR3 in DNA: TGTGCCAGTAGCCCTAGCCAGGCCGGATCCTACGAGCAGTACTTC.